Sequencing of this TCR beta chain was carried out in a study of blood T cell repertoires in COVID-19. The overall study: PBMCs, B-cell-depleted T cells, or T cells were the source of the cDNA or gDNA that made up the material.

TCRdb's table, derived via immunoSEQ multiplex PCR, lists solely in-frame clones and lacks some. This sample has hundreds of thousands of clones, with roughly 80% found just once. Clinical history as reported by participants underpinned cohort assignment. This clone was detected only once. Germline V gives CDR1 SGHTA, CDR2 FQGTGA. V dropped 2 bases and J dropped 9 bases, with 20 bases sitting between them. The CDR3 consists of 16 residues. This TCR came from a man between 40 and 49 years old who had been exposed to COVID-19. The sequenced sample consisted of PBMCs or T cells enriched from blood (not recorded which). This chain links TRBV7-3 with TRBJ2-4; TRBD1 might be the D (6 bases). As DNA, the CDR3 is TGTGCCAGCAGCTTAGGTGATCAGGGGCGCGGAACCATTCAGTACTTC. Its protein product is CASSLGDQGRGTIQYF.